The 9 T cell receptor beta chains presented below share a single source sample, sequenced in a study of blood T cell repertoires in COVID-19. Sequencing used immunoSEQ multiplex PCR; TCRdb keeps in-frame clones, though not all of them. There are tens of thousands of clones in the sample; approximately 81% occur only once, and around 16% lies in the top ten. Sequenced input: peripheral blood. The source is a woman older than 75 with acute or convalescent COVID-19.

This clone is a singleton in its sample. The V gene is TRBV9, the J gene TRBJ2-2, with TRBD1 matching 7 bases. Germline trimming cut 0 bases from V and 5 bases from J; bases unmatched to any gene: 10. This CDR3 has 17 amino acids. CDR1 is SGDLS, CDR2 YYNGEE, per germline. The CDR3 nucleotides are TGTGCCAGCAGCGTAGCTTACGAGACAGGGCAAACCGGGGAGCTGTTTTTT. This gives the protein CASSVAYETGQTGELFF.

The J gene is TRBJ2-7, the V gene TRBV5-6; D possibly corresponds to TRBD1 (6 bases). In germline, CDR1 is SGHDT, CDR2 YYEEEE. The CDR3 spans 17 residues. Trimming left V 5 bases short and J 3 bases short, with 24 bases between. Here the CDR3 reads CASRYRKPEGVDYEQYF. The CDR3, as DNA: TGTGCCAGCAGATATCGTAAGCCAGAGGGGGTTGACTACGAGCAGTACTTC. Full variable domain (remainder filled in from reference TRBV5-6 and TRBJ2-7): DAGVTQSPTHLIKTRGQQVTLRCSPKSGHDTVSWYQQALGQGPQFIFQYYEEEERQRGNFPDRFSGHQFPNYSSELNVNALLLGDSALYLCASRYRKPEGVDYEQYFGPGTRLTVT.

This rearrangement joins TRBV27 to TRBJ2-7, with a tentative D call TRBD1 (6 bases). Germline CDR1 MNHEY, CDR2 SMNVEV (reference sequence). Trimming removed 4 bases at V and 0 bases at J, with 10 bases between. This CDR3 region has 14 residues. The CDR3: CASSYQGISYEQYF. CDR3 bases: TGTGCCAGCAGTTACCAGGGGATCTCCTACGAGCAGTACTTC.

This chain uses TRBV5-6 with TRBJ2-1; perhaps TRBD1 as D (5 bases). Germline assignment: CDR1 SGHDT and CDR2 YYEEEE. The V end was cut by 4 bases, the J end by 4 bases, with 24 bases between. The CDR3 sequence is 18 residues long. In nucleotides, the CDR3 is TGTGCCAGCAGCCTTCAGGGTCCACAGAGGAGACCTTACAATGAGCAGTTCTTC. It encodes CASSLQGPQRRPYNEQFF.

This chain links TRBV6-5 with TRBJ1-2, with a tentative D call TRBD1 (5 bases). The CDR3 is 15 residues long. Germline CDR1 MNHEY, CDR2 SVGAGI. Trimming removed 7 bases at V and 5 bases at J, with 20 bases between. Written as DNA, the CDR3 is TGTGCCAGCATCTCGCAGCCGTCCCAGGGTTATGGCTACACCTTC. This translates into CASISQPSQGYGYTF.

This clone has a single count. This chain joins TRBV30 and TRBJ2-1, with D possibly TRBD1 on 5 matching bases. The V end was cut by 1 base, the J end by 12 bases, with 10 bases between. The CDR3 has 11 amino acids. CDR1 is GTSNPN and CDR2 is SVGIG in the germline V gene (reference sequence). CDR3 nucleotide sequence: TGTGCCTGGAGTGAACAGGTGGGGCAGTTCTTC. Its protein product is CAWSEQVGQFF.

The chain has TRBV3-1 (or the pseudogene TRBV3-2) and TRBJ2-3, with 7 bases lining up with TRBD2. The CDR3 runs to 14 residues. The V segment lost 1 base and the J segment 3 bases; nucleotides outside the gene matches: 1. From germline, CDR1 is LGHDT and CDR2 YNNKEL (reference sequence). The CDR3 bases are TGTGCCAGCAGCCAAGGGGGGGGGACAGATACGCAGTATTTT. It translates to CASSQGGGTDTQYF.

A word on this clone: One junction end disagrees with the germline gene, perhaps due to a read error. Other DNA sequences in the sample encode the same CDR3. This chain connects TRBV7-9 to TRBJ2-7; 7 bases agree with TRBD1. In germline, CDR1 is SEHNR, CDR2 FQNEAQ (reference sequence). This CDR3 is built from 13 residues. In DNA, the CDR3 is TGTGCCAGCAGCCCCCAGACAGGGATGCAGCAGTACTTT. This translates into CASSPQTGMQQYF.

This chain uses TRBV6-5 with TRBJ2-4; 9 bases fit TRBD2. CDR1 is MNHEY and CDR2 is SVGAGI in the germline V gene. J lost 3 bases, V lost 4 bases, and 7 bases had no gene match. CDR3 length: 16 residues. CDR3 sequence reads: CASSLSGGSYKNIQYF. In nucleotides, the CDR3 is TGTGCCAGCAGTTTGAGCGGGGGGTCATACAAAAACATTCAGTACTTC.